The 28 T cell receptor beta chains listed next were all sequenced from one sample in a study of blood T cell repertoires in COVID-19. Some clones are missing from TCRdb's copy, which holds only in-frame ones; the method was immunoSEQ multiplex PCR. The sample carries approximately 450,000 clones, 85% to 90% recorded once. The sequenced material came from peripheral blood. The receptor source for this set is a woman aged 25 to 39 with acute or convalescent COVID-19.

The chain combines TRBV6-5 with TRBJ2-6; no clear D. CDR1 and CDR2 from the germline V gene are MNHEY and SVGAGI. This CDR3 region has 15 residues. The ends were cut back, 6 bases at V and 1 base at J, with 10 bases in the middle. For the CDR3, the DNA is TGTGCCAGCAGAACGTTGAGTTCTGGGGCCAACGTCCTGACTTTC. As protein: CASRTLSSGANVLTF.

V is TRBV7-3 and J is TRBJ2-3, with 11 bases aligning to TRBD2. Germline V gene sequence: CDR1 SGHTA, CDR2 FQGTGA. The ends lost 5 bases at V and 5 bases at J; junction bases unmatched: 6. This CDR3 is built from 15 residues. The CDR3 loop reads CASSVSGGARDTQYF. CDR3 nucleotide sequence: TGTGCCAGCAGCGTTAGCGGGGGGGCGAGAGATACGCAGTATTTT.

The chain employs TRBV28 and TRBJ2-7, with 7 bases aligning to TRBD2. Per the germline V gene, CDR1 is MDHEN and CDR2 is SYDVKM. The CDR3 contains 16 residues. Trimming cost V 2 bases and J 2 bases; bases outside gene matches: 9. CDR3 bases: TGTGCCAGCAGTTTAACGGGGCGGGGGTTAACCTACGAGCAGTACTTC. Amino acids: CASSLTGRGLTYEQYF.

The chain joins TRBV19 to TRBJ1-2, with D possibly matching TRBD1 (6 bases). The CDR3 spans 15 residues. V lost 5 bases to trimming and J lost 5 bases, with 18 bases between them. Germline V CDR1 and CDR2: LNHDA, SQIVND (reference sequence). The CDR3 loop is CASSLDLRGEYGYTF. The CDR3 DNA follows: TGTGCCAGTAGTCTGGACCTCAGGGGAGAGTATGGCTACACCTTC.

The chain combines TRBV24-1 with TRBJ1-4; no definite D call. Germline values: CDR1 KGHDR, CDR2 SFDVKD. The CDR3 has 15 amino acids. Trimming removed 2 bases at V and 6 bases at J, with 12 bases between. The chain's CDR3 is CATSDSRQEDEKLFF. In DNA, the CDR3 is TGTGCCACCAGTGATTCTCGGCAAGAGGATGAAAAACTGTTTTTT.

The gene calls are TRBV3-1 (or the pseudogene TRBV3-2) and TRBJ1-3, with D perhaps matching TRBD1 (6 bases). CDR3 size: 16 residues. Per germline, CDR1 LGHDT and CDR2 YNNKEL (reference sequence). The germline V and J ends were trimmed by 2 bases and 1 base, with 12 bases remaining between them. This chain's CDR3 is CASSQNWDTSGNTIYF. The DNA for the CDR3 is TGTGCCAGCAGCCAAAACTGGGACACTTCTGGAAACACCATATATTTT.

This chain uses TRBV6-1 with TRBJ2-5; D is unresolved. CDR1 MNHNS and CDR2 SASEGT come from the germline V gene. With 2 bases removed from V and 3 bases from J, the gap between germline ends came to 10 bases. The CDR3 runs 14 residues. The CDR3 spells CASSERNRKETQYF. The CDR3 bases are TGTGCCAGCAGTGAAAGGAACAGAAAAGAGACCCAGTACTTC.

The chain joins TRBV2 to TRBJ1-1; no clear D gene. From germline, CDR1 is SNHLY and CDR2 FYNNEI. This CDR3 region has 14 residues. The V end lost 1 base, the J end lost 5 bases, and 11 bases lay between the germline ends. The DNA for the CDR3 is TGTGCCAGCAGTGAAGGGGAGGGATGGACTGAAGCTTTCTTT. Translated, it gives CASSEGEGWTEAFF.

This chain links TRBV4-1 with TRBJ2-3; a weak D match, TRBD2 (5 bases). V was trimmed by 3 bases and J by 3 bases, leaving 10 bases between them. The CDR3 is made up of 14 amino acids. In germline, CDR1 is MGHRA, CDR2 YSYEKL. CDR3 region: CASSHPGVTDTQYF. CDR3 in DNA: TGCGCCAGCAGCCACCCCGGGGTTACAGATACGCAGTATTTT.

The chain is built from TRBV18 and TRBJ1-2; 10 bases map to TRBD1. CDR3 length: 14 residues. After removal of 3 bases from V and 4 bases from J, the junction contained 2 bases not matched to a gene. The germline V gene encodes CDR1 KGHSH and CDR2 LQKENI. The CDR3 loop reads CASSPGQGTYGYTF. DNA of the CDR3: TGTGCCAGCTCACCGGGACAGGGGACCTATGGCTACACCTTC.

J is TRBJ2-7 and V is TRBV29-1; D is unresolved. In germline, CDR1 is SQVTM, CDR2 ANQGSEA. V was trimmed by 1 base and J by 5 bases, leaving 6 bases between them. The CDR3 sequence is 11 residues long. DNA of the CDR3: TGCAGCGTTGAAGGGGCCCACGAGCAGTACTTC. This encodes CSVEGAHEQYF.

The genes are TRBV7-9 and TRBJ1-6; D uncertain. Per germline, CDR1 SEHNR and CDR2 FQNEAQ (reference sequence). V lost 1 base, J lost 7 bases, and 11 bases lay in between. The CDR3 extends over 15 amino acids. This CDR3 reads CASSLGFERNSPLHF. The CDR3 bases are TGTGCCAGCAGCTTAGGTTTCGAGCGAAATTCACCCCTCCACTTT.

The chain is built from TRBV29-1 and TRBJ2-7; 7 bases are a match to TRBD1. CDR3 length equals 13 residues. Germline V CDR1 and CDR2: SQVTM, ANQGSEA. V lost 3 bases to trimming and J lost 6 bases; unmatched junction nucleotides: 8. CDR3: CSVEGDREGEQYF. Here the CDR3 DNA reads TGCAGCGTTGAGGGAGACAGGGAAGGCGAGCAGTACTTC.

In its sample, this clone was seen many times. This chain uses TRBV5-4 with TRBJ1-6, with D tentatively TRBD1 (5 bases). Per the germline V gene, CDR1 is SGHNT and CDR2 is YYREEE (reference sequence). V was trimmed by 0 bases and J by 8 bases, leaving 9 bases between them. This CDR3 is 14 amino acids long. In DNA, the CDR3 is TGTGCCAGCAGCTTGGCCCAGGGTGATTCACCCCTCCACTTT. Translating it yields CASSLAQGDSPLHF. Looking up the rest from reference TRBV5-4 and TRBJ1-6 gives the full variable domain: ETGVTQSPTHLIKTRGQQVTLRCSSQSGHNTVSWYQQALGQGPQFIFQYYREEENGRGNFPPRFSGLQFPNYSSELNVNALELDDSALYLCASSLAQGDSPLHFGNGTRLTVT.

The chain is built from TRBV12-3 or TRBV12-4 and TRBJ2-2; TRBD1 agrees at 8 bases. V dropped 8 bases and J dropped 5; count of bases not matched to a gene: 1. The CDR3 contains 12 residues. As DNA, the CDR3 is TGTGCCAGCGGACAGGGAACCGGGGAGCTGTTTTTT. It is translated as CASGQGTGELFF.

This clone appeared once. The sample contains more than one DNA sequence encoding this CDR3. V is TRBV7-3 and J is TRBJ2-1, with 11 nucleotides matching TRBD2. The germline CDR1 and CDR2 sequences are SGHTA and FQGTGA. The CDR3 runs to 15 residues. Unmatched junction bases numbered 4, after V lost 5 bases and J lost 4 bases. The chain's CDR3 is CASSITSGGYNEQFF. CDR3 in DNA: TGTGCCAGCAGCATCACTAGCGGGGGTTACAATGAGCAGTTCTTC.

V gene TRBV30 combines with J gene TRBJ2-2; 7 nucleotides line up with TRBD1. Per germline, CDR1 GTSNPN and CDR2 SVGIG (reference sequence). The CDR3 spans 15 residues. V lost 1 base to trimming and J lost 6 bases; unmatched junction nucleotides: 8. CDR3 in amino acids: CAWSGWAGGAGELFF. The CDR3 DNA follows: TGTGCCTGGAGTGGTTGGGCAGGGGGTGCCGGGGAGCTGTTTTTT.

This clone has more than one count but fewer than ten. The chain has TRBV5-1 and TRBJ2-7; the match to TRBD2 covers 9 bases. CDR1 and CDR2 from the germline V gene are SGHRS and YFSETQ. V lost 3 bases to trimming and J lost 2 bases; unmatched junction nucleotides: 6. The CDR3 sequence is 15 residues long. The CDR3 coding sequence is TGCGCCAGCAGCTCGCCGGGACTAGCTACCTACGAGCAGTACTTC. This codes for CASSSPGLATYEQYF.

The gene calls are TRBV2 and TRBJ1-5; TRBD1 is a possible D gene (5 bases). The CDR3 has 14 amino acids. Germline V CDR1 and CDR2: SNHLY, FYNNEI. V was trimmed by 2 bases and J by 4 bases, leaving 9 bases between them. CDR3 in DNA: TGTGCCAGCAGTGAACAGGGAGGGAATCAGCCCCAGCATTTT. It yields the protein CASSEQGGNQPQHF.

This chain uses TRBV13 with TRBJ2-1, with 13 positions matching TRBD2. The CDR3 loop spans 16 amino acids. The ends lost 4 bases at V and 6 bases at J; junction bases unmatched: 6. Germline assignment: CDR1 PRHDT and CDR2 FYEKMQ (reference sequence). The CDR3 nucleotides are TGTGCCAGCAGCTCGTCCGGGACTAGCGGGGCCAATGAGCAGTTCTTC. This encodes CASSSSGTSGANEQFF.

CDR3 residues: CASSSRRGLDLTGELFF. The CDR3 DNA is TGTGCCAGCAGCTCAAGGCGAGGACTAGACCTCACCGGGGAGCTGTTTTTT. The V gene is TRBV7-9, the J gene TRBJ2-2; 7 bases are shared with TRBD2. The CDR3 extends over 17 amino acids. The trim removed 4 bases at V and 4 bases at J, leaving 12 bases unmatched. In germline, CDR1 is SEHNR, CDR2 FQNEAQ (reference sequence).

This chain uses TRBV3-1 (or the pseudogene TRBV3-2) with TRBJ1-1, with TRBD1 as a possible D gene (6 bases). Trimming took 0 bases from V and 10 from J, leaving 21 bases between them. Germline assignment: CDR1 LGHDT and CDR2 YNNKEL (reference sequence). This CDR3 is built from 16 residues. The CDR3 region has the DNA TGTGCCAGCAGCCAAGAAGCCGGCGGGGGCATGACTCGAGCTTTCTTT. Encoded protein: CASSQEAGGGMTRAFF.

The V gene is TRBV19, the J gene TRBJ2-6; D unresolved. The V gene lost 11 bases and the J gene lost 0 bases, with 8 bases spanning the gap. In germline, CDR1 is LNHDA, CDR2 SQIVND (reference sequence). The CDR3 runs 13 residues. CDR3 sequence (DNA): TGTGCCGTTCGTAGCTCTGGGGCCAACGTCCTGACTTTC. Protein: CAVRSSGANVLTF.

This CDR3 reads CASSERTSGYNEQFF. The CDR3 DNA sequence: TGTGCCAGCAGTGAGAGGACTAGCGGATACAATGAGCAGTTCTTC. The chain employs TRBV2 and TRBJ2-1; 10 nucleotides match TRBD2. V lost 3 bases to trimming and J lost 4 bases; unmatched junction nucleotides: 3. CDR1 SNHLY and CDR2 FYNNEI come from the germline V gene. The CDR3 is 15 amino acids.

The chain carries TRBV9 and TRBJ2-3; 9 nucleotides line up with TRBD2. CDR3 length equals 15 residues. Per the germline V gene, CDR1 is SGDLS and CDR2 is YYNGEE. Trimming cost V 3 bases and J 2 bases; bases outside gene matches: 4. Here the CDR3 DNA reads TGTGCCAGCAGCGCGAGCGGGGGGACCACAGATACGCAGTATTTT. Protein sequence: CASSASGGTTDTQYF.

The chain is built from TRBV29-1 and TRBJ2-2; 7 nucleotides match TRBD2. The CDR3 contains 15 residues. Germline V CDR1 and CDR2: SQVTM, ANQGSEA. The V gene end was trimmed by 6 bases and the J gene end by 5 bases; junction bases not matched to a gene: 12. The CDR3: CSVRGRGEFTGELFF. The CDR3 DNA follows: TGCAGCGTCCGAGGACGGGGGGAGTTTACCGGGGAGCTGTTTTTT.

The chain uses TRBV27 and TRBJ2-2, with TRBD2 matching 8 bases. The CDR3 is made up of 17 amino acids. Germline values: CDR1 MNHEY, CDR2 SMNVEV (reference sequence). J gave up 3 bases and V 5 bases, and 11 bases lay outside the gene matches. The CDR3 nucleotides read TGTGCCAGCAGTCCTACCGGGAGCGGGGGTTACACCGGGGAGCTGTTTTTT. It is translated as CASSPTGSGGYTGELFF.

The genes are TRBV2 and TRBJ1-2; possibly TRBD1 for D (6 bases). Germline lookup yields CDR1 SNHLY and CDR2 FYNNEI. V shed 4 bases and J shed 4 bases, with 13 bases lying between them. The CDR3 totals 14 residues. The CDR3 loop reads CASSAEDSFYGYTF. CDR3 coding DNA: TGTGCCAGCAGTGCCGAGGACAGCTTCTATGGCTACACCTTC.